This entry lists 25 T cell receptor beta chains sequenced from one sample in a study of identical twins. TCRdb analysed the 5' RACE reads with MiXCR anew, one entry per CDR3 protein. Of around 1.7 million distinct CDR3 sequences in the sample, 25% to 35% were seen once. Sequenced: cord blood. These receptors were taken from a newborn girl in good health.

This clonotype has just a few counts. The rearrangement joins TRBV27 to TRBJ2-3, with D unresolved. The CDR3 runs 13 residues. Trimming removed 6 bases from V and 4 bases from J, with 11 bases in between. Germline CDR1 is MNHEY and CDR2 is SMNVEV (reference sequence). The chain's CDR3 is CASSVSGPDTQYF. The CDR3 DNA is TGTGCCAGCAGCGTCTCAGGTCCAGATACGCAGTATTTT.

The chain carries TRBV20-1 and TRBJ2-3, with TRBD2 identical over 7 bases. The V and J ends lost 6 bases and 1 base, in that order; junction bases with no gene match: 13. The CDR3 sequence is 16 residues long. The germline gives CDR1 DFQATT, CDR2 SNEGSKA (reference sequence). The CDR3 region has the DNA TGCAGTGCCATCCCCGGGACTACGATAGGCACAGATACGCAGTATTTT. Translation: CSAIPGTTIGTDTQYF.

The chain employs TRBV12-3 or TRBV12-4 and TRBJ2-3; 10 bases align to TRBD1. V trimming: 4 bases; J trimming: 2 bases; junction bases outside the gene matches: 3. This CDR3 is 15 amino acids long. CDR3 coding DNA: TGTGCCAGCAGTTGGGACAGGGGACTCACAGATACGCAGTATTTT. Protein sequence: CASSWDRGLTDTQYF.

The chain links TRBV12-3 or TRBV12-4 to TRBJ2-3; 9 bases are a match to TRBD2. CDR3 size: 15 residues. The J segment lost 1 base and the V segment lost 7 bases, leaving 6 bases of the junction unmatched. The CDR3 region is CASTERTSGTDTQYF. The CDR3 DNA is TGTGCCAGCACGGAAAGGACTAGCGGCACAGATACGCAGTATTTT.

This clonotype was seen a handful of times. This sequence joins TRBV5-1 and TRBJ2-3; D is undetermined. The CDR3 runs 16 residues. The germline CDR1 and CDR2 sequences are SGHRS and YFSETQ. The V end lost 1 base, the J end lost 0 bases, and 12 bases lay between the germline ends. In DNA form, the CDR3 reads TGCGCCAGCAGCTTGAGTCTGGTAATCAGCACAGATACGCAGTATTTT. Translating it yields CASSLSLVISTDTQYF.

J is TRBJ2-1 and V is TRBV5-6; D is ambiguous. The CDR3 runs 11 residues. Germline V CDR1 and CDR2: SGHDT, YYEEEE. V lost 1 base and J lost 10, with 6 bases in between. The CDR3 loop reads CASSLSQEQFF. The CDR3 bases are TGTGCCAGCAGCTTGTCCCAAGAGCAGTTCTTC.

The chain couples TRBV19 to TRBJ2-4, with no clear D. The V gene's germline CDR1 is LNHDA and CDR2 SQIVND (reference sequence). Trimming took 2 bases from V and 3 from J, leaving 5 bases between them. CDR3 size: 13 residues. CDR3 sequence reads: CASSISDKNIQYF. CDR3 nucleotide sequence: TGTGCCAGTAGTATATCCGACAAAAACATTCAGTACTTC. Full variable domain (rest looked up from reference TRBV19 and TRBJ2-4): DGGITQSPKYLFRKEGQNVTLSCEQNLNHDAMYWYRQDPGQGLRLIYYSQIVNDFQKGDIAEGYSVSREKKESFPLTVTSAQKNPTAFYLCASSISDKNIQYFGAGTRLSVL.

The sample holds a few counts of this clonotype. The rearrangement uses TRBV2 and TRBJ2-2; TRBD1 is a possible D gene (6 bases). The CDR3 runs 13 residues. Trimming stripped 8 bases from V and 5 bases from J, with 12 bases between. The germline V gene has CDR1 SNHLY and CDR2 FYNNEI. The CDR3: CASGQRLTGELFF. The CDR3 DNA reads TGTGCCAGCGGACAGAGGTTGACCGGGGAGCTGTTTTTT.

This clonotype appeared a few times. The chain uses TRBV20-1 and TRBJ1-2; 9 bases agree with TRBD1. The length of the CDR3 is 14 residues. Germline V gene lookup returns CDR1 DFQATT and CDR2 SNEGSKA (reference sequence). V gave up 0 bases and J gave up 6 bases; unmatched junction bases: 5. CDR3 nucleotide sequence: TGCAGTGCTAGAGATCCCCGACAGGGGGATGGCTACACCTTC. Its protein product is CSARDPRQGDGYTF.

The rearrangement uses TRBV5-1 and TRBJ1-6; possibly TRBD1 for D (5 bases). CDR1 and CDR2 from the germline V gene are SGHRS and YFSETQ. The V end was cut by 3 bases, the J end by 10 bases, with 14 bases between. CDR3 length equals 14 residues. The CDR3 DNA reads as TGCGCCAGCAGCTCCAGGGACCGGCAGTCACCCCTCCACTTT. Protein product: CASSSRDRQSPLHF.

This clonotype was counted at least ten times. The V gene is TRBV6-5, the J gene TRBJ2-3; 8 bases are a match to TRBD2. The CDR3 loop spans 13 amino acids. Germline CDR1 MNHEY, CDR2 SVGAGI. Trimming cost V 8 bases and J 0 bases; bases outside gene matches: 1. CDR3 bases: TGTGCCAGCGCTAGCGGGAGCACAGATACGCAGTATTTT. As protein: CASASGSTDTQYF.

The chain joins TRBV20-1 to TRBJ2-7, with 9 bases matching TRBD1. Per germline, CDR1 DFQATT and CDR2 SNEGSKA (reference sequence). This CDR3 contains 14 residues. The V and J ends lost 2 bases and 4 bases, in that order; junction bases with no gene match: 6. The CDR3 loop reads CSARPGQGLYEQYF. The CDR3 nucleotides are TGCAGTGCTAGACCGGGACAGGGTTTATACGAGCAGTACTTC.

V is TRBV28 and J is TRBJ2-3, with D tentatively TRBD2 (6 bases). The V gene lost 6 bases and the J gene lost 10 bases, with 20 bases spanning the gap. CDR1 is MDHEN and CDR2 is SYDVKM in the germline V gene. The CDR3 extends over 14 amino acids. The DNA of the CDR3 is TGTGCCAGCAGCCCCCTGGGGAGGCCCGATCCGCAGTATTTT. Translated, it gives CASSPLGRPDPQYF.

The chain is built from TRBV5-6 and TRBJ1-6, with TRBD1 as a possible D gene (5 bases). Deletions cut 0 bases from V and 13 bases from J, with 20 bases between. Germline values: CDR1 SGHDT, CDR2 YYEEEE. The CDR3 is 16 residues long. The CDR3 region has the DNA TGTGCCAGCAGCTTGGCGTATGGGGACGGAGTTTCCCCCCTCCACTTT. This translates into CASSLAYGDGVSPLHF.

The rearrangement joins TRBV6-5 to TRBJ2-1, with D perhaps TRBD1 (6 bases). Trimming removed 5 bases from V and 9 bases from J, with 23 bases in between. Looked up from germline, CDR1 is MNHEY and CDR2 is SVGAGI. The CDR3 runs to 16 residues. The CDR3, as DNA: TGTGCCAGCAGTCCCCTCGACAGGCGGGCAATCGGTGAGCAGTTCTTC. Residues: CASSPLDRRAIGEQFF.

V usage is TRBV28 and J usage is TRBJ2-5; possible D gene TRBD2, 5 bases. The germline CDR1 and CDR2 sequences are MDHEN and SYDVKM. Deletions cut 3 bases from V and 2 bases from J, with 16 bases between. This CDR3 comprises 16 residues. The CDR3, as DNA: TGTGCCAGCAGTTTCTGGGCGAGCACGGGACAAGAGACCCAGTACTTC. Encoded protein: CASSFWASTGQETQYF.

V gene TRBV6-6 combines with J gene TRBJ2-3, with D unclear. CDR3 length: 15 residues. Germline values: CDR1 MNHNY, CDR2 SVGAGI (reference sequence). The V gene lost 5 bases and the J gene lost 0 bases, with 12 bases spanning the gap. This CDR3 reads CASSPWRPSTDTQYF. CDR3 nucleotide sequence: TGTGCCAGCAGTCCGTGGCGGCCTAGCACAGATACGCAGTATTTT.

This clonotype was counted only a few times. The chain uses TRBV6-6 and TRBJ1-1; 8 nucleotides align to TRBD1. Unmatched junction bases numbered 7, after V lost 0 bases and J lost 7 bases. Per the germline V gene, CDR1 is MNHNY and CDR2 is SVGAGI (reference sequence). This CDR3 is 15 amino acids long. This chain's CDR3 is CASSYSTGDAVEAFF. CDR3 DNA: TGTGCCAGCAGTTACTCGACAGGGGACGCCGTTGAAGCTTTCTTT.

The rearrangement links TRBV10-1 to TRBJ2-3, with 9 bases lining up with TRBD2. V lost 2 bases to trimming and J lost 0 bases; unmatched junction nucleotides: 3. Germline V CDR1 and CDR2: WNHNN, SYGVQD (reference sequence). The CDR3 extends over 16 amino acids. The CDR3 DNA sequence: TGCGCCAGCAGTGAGCCGGGACTAGCTAGCACAGATACGCAGTATTTT. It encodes CASSEPGLASTDTQYF.

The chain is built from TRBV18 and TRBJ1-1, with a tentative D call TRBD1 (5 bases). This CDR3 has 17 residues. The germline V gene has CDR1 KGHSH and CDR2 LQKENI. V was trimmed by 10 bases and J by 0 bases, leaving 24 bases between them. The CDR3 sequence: CANPPFPGQGLNTEAFF. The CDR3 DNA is TGTGCCAACCCCCCTTTCCCGGGGCAAGGTTTGAACACTGAAGCTTTCTTT.

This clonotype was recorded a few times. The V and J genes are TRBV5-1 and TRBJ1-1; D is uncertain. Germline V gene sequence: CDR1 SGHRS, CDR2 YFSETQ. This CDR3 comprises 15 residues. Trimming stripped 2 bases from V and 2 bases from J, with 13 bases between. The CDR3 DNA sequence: TGCGCCAGCAGCTTTGGATTACAGAGAAACACTGAAGCTTTCTTT. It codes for CASSFGLQRNTEAFF.

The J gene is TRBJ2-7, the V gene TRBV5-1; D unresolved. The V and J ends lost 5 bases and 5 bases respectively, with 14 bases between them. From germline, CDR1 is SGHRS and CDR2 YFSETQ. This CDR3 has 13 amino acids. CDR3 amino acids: CASSFGPTHEQYF. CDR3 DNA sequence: TGCGCCAGCAGTTTTGGACCCACCCACGAGCAGTACTTC.

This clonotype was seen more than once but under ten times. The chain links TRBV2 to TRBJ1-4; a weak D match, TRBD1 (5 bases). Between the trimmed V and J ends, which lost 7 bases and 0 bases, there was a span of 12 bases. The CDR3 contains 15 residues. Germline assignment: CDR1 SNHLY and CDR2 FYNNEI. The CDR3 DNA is TGTGCCAGCAAAGGGGAGGTTTCAACTAATGAAAAACTGTTTTTT. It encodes CASKGEVSTNEKLFF. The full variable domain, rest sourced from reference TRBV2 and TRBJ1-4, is EPEVTQTPSHQVTQMGQEVILRCVPISNHLYFYWYRQILGQKVEFLVSFYNNEISEKSEIFDDQFSVERPDGSNFTLKIRSTKLEDSAMYFCASKGEVSTNEKLFFGSGTQLSVL.

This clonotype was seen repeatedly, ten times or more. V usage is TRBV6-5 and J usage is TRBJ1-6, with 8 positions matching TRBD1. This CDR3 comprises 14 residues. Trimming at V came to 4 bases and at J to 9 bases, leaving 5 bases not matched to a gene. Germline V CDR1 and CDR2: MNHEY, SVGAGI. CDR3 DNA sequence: TGTGCCAGCAGTTTACAGGGGGGAATTTCACCCCTCCACTTT. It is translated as CASSLQGGISPLHF.

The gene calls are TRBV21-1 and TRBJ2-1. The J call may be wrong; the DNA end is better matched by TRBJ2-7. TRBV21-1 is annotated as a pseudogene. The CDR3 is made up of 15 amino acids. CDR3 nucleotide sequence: TGTGCCAGCAGCAAAGGACGACTCTCCTACAATGAGCAGTACTTC. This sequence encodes CASSKGRLSYNEQYF.